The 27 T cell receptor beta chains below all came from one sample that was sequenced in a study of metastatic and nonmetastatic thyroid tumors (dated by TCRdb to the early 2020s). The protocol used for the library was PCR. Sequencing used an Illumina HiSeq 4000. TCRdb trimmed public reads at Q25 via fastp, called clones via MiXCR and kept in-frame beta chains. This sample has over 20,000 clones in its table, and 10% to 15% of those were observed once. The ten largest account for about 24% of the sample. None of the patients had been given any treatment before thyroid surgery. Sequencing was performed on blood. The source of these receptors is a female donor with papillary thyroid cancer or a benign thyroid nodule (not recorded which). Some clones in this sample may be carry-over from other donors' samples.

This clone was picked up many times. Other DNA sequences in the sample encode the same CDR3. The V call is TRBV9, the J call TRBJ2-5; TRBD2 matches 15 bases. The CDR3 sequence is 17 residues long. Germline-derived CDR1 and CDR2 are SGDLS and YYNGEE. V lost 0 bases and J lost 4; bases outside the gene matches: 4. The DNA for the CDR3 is TGTGCCAGCAGCGTAGGGACTAGCGGGGGGGCCAGAGAGACCCAGTACTTC. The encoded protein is CASSVGTSGGARETQYF.

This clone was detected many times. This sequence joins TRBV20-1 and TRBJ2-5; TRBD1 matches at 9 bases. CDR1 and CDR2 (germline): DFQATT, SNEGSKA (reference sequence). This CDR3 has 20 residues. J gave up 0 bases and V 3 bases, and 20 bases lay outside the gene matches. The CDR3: CSARRLSKAMGQGYQETQYF. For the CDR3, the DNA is TGCAGTGCTAGGCGCCTTAGTAAAGCGATGGGACAGGGATACCAAGAGACCCAGTACTTC.

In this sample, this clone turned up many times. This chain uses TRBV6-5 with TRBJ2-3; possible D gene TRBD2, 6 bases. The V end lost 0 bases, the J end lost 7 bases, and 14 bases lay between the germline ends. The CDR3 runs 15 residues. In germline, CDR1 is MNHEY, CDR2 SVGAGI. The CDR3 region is CASSYSYRESHTQYF. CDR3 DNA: TGTGCCAGCAGTTACTCGTACCGGGAGAGCCATACGCAGTATTTT.

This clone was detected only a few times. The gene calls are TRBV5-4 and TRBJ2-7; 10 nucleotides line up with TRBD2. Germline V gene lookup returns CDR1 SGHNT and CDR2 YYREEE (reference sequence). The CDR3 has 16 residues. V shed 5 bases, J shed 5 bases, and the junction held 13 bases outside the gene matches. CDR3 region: CASSSKLAGYTNEQYF. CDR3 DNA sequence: TGTGCCAGCAGTTCGAAACTAGCGGGGTATACGAACGAGCAGTACTTC.

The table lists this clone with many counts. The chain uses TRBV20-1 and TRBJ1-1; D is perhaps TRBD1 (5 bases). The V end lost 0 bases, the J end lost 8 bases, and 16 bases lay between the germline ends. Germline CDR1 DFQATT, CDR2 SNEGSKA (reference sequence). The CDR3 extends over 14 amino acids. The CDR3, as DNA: TGCAGTGCTAGAGATCCCAGGGCCCTAGGGGAAGCTTTCTTT. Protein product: CSARDPRALGEAFF.

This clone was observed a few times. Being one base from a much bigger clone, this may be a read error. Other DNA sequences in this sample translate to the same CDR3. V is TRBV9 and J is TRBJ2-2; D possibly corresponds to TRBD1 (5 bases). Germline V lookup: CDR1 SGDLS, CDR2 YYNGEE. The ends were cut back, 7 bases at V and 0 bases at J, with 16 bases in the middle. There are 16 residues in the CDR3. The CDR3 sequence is CASGPRTSTNTGELFF. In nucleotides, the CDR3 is TGTGCCAGCGGCCCGCGGACAAGTACGAACACCGGGGAGCTGTTTTTT.

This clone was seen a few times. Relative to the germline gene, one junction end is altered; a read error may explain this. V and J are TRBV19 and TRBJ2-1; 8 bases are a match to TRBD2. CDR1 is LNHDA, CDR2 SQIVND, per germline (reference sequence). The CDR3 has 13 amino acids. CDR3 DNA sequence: TGTTCCAGTCAAAGCGGGAGTGCCTTTGAGCAGTTCTTC. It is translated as CSSQSGSAFEQFF.

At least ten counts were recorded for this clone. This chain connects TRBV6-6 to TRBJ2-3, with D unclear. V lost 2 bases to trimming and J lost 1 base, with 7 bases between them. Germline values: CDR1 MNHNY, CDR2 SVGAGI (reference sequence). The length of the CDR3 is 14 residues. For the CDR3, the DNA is TGTGCCAGCAGTTACCCCGCCGGCACAGATACGCAGTATTTT. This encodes CASSYPAGTDTQYF.

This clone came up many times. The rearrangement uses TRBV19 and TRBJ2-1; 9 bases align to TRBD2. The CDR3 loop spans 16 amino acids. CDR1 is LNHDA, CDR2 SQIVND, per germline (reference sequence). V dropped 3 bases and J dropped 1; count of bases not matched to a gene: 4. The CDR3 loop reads CASSITTSGSYNEQFF. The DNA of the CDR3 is TGTGCCAGTAGTATCACCACTAGCGGGTCCTACAATGAGCAGTTCTTC.

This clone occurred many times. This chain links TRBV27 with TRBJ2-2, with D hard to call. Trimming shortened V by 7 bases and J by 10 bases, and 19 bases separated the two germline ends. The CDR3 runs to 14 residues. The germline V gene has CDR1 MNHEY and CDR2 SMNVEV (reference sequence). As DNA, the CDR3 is TGTGCCAGCACCTCGGGTGTATCTGAGGAGGAGCTGTTTTTT. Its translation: CASTSGVSEEELFF.

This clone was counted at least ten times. CDR3 DNA sequence: TGTGCCAGTACAAGGTCGCGGGATTCTGGAAACACCATATATTTT. This encodes CASTRSRDSGNTIYF. V and J are TRBV19 and TRBJ1-3; D remains ambiguous. V was clipped by 7 bases and J by 1 base, with 14 bases between them. The length of the CDR3 is 15 residues. Per the germline V gene, CDR1 is LNHDA and CDR2 is SQIVND (reference sequence). Supplemented by reference TRBV19 and TRBJ1-3, the full variable domain reads DGGITQSPKYLFRKEGQNVTLSCEQNLNHDAMYWYRQDPGQGLRLIYYSQIVNDFQKGDIAEGYSVSREKKESFPLTVTSAQKNPTAFYLCASTRSRDSGNTIYFGEGSWLTVV.

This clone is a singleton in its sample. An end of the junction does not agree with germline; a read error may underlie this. CDR3: CAWIVGRLNHPQHF. The CDR3 DNA is TGTGCCTGGATTGTCGGCAGGCTCAATCATCCCCAGCATTTT. The chain uses TRBV30 and TRBJ1-5, with D hard to call. The CDR3 sequence is 14 residues long. CDR1 GTSNPN and CDR2 SVGIG come from the germline V gene (reference sequence).

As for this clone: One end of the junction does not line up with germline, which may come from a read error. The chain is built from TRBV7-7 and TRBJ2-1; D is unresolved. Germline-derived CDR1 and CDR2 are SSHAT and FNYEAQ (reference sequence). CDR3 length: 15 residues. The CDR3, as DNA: TGTGCTAGCAGCCAGGATCGTGGGCCTAGGAATGAGCAGTTCTTC. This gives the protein CASSQDRGPRNEQFF.

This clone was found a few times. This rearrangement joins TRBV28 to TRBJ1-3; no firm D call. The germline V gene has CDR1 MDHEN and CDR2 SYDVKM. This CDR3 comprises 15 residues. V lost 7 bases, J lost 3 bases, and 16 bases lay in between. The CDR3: CASTPEVNRGNTIYF. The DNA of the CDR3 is TGTGCCAGCACACCAGAGGTGAATCGTGGAAACACCATATATTTT.

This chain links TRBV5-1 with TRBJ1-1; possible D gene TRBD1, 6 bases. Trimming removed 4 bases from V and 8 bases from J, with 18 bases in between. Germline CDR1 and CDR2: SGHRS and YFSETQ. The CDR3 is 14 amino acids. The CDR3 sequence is CASSLGHSEVEAFF. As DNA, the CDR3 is TGCGCCAGCAGCCTGGGACACAGTGAAGTGGAAGCTTTCTTT.

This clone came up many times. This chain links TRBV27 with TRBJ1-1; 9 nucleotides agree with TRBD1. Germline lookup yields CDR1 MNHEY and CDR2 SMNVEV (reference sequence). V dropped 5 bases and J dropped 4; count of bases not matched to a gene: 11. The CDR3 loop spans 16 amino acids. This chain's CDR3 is CASSPGDRVLGTEAFF. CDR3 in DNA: TGTGCCAGCAGTCCTGGGGACAGGGTCTTAGGCACTGAAGCTTTCTTT.

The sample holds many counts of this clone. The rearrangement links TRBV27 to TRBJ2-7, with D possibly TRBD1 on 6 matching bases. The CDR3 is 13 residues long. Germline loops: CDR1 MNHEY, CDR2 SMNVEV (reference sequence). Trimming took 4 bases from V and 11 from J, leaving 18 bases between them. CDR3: CASSSNAGTPKYF. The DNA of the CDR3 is TGTGCCAGCAGTTCCAACGCCGGGACACCAAAGTACTTC.

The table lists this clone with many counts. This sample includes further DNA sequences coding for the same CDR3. The CDR3 region has the DNA TGTGCCACAGGGCGAATAGGAAACACCATATATTTT. As protein: CATGRIGNTIYF. V usage is TRBV19 and J usage is TRBJ1-3; D is perhaps TRBD1 (5 bases). CDR3 length equals 12 residues. Looked up from germline, CDR1 is LNHDA and CDR2 is SQIVND (reference sequence). V was pared by 10 bases and J by 4 bases, with 11 bases between.

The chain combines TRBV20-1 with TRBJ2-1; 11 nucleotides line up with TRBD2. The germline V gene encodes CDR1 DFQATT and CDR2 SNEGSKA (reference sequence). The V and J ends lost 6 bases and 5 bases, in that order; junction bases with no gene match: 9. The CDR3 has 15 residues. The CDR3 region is CSAEASGGSHNEQFF. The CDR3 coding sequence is TGCAGTGCCGAGGCTAGCGGGGGGTCCCACAATGAGCAGTTCTTC.

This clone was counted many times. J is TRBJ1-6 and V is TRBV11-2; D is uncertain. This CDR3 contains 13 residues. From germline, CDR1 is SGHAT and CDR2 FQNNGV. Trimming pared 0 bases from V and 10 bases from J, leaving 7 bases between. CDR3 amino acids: CASSLDPQSPLHF. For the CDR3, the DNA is TGTGCCAGCAGCTTAGACCCCCAATCACCCCTCCACTTT.

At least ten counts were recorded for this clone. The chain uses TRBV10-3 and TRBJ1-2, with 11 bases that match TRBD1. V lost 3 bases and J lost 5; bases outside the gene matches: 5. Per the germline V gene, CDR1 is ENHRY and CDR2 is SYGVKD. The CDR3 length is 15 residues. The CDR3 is CAISEGQGANYGYTF. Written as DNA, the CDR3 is TGTGCCATCAGTGAAGGACAGGGGGCCAATTATGGCTACACCTTC.

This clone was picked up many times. CDR3 in amino acids: CASSPSLNQPQHF. In DNA, the CDR3 is TGTGCCAGCTCACCATCCCTCAATCAGCCCCAGCATTTT. The chain joins TRBV18 to TRBJ1-5; D remains ambiguous. CDR1 and CDR2 (germline): KGHSH, LQKENI. V was cut by 2 bases and J by 3 bases, with 5 bases left in between. This CDR3 spans 13 amino acids.

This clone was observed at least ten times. The CDR3 nucleotides are TGCAGCGCTACAGGGGGCTTGTCTGGGACCGGGGAGCTGTTTTTT. This translates into CSATGGLSGTGELFF. This sequence joins TRBV29-1 and TRBJ2-2; 9 bases match TRBD1. CDR1 is SQVTM, CDR2 ANQGSEA, per germline. Losses at the gene ends were 7 bases for V and 5 bases for J; bases not matched to a gene: 11. This CDR3 spans 15 amino acids.

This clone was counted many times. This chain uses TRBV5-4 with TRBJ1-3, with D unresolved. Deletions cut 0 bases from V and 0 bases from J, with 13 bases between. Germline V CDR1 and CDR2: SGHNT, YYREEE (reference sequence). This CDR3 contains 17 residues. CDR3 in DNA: TGTGCCAGCAGCTTGGATCCCCGCTCATCCTCTGGAAACACCATATATTTT. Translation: CASSLDPRSSSGNTIYF.

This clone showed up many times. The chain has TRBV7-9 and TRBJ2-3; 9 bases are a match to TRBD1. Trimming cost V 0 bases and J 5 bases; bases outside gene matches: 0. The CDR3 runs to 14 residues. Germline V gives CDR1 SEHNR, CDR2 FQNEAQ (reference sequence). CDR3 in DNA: TGTGCCAGCAGCTTAGCGACAGGGGGAGATACGCAGTATTTT. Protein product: CASSLATGGDTQYF.

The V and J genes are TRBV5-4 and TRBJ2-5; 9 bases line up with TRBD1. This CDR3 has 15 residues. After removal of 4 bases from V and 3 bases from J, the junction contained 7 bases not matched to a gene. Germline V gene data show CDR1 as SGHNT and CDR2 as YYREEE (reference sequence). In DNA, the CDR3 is TGTGCCAGCAGCCTACGGACAGGGGTTAAAGAGACCCAGTACTTC. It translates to CASSLRTGVKETQYF.

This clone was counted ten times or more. The CDR3 region has the DNA TGCAGTGCTAGTTCTCCGCGGGAGCAGTACTTC. Amino acid sequence: CSASSPREQYF. The chain recombines TRBV20-1 with TRBJ2-7; unclear D gene. V lost 3 bases, J lost 7 bases, and 10 bases lay in between. Germline V gives CDR1 DFQATT, CDR2 SNEGSKA (reference sequence). The CDR3 contains 11 residues.